This record concerns one TCR beta chain sequence. Per the original methods: Amplification with reference gene primers provided the estimates of nucleated cell counts. Generated by immunoSEQ multiplex PCR, the TCRdb table keeps only in-frame clones and is missing some. V, J and clone size are those of that table, while D and trimming were read from the DNA. The sample holds about 160,000 clones, 70% to 90% seen once. The sample belongs to a study of blood T cell repertoires in COVID-19. Study details: The United States, Italy and Spain were the sources of the acute and convalescent COVID-19 samples.

The TCR comes from a human donor in a cohort sampled during active COVID-19. The sequenced sample was peripheral blood.

The CDR3 loop is CASRSRAHGYTF. CDR3 DNA: TGTGCCAGCAGGTCCAGGGCTCACGGCTACACCTTC. The chain recombines TRBV28 with TRBJ1-2; D is perhaps TRBD1 (5 bases). The CDR3 is 12 residues long. Germline loops: CDR1 MDHEN, CDR2 SYDVKM. V dropped 6 bases and J dropped 8 bases, with 13 bases sitting between them.